This TCR beta chain emerged from a study of glioma-infiltrating T cells after dendritic cell vaccination. The method was immunoSEQ multiplex PCR; TCRdb's version includes in-frame clones alone and lacks a portion of them. Of approximately 22,000 clones in the sample, 79% were seen once. The CDR3 totals 13 residues. Germline-derived CDR1 and CDR2 are SGHTS and YDEGEE. Unmatched junction bases numbered 5, after V lost 4 bases and J lost 7 bases. This specimen consisted of blood, obtained before dendritic cell vaccination. The V call is TRBV5-8, the J call TRBJ1-3; 7 bases are a match to TRBD1. This clonotype originated in a human donor with glioblastoma. CDR3 residues: CASSDSRGNTIYF. CDR3 nucleotides: TGTGCCAGCAGCGATAGCAGGGGGAACACCATATATTTT.